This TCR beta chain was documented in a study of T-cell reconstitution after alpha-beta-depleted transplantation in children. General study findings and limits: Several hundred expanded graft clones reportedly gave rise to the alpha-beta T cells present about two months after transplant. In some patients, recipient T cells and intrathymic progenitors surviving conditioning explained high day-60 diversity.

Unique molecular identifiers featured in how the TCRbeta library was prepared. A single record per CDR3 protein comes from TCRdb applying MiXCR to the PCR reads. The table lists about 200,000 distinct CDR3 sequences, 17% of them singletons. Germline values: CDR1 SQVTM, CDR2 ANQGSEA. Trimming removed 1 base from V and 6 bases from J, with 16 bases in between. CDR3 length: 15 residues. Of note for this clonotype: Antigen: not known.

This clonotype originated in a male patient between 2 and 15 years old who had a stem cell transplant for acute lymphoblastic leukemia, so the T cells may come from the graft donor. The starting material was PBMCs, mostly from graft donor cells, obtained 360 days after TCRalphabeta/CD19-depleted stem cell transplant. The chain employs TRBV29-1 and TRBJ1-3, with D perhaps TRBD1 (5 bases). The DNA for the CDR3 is TGCAGCGTTGAAGTGGTGGGAGCAGGGAAAAACACCATATATTTT. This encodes CSVEVVGAGKNTIYF. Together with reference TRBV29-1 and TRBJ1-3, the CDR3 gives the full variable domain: SAVISQKPSRDICQRGTSLTIQCQVDSQVTMMFWYRQQPGQSLTLIATANQGSEATYESGFVIDKFPISRPNLTFSTLTVSNMSPEDSSIYLCSVEVVGAGKNTIYFGEGSWLTVV.